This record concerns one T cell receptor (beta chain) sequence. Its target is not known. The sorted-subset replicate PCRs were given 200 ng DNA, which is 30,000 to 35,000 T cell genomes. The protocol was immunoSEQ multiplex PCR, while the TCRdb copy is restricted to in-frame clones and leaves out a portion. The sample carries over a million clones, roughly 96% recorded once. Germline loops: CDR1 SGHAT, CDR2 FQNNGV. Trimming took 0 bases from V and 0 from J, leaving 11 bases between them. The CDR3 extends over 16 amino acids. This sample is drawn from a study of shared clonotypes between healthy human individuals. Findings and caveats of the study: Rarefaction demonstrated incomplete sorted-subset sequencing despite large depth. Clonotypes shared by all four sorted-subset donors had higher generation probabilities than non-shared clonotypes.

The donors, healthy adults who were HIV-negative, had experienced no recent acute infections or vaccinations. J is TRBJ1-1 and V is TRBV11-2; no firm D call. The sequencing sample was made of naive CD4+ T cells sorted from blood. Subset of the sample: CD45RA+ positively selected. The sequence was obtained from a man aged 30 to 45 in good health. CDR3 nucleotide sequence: TGTGCCAGCAGCTTAGACAGCCCCGGGGTGAACACTGAAGCTTTCTTT. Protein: CASSLDSPGVNTEAFF.